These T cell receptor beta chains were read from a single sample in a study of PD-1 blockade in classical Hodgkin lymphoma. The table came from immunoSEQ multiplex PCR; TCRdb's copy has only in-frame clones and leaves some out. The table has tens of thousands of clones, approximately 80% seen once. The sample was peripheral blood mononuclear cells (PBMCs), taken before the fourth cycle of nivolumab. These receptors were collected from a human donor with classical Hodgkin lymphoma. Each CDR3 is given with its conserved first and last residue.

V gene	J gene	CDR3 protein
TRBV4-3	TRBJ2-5	CASSRQGEETQYF
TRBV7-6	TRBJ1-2	CASSLIGQGSSYGYTF
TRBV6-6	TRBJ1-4	CASSYSGDLNEKLFF
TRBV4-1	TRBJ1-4	CASSSQGNEKLFF
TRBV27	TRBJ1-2	CASSWADRAYGYTF
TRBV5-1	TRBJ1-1	CASSGDSLVEAFF
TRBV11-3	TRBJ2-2	CASSLNGWEGRGGELFF
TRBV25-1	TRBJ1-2	CASTSRGVDGGYTF
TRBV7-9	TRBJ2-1	CASSPRLPVDNEQFF
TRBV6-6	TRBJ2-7	CASRPGLAGSEQYF
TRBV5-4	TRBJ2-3	CASSLGLAEGDTQYF
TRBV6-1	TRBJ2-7	CASSTTGDEQYF
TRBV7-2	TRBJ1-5	CASSPNRGQGANQPQHF
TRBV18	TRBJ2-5	CASSPLDNPGETQYF
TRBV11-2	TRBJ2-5	CASSLVPGRQETQYF
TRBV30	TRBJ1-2	CAFRQGRNLANYGYTF
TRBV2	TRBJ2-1	CASRALRGGYNEQFF
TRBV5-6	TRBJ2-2	CASSFGPGGELFF
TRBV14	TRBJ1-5	CASSQLNQPQHF
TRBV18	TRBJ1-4	CASSPRRPGQGNEKLFF
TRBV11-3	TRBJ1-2	CASSTRTDANYGYTF
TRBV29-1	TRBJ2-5	CSVGGLQETQYF
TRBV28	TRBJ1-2	CASSQRGYGYTF
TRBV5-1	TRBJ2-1	CASSLAPPMSYNEQFF
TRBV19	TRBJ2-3	CASSIDFTDTQYF
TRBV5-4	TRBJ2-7	CASSSHGRTYEQYF
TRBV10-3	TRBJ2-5	CAISEWGTGGETQYF
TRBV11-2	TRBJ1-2	CASSVTGSGVLLYGYTF
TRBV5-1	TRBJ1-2	CASSFAHRGGYGYTF
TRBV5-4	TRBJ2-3	CASSLPPPLSTDTQYF
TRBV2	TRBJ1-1	CASRGSQAFF